This T cell receptor (beta chain) was observed in a study of blood T cell repertoires in COVID-19 (dated by TCRdb to 2019 to 2021). Concerning the study at large: Samples covering the acute and convalescent phases of COVID-19 were provided by collaborators in the United States, Italy and Spain. The material from the prospective study consisted of cDNA or gDNA derived from T cells, B-cell-depleted T cells, or PBMCs. Deeply sampled blood TCRbeta repertoires from subjects exposed to, actively infected with, or recovered from COVID-19 were included in the dataset. The repertoires were made available in a free public database intended to serve as a resource for research on the immune response to SARS-CoV-2. The samples were drawn from two sources: the first 160 participants of the ongoing ImmuneRACE study, and 1,254 subjects contributed by 6 global collaborators. Sample metadata almost always included a de-identified subject ID, COVID-19 status, age in years and sex. Where available, HLA class I and class II types were obtained from metadata supplied by the sample provider rather than from assay-based typing. The investigation overall reported the following: Clinical and demographic metadata were provided uncurated, with the amount varying by source and participant.

At one collaborating source in Seattle, patients were enrolled during active infection and were followed longitudinally through the course of disease. Each collaborating institution followed its own protocols to collect whole blood in K2EDTA tubes. For TCRbeta analysis, collaborators shipped samples as frozen whole blood, isolated PBMCs, or DNA extracted from either of those sample types. The immunoSEQ Assay, a bias-controlled multiplex PCR, was used to amplify TCRbeta CDR3 regions from genomic DNA. The authors' analysis ran thus. The number of nucleated cells in each sample was estimated by amplification of reference gene primers within the assay. To quantify the absolute abundance of each unique TCRbeta CDR3 rearrangement, sequence reads were collapsed and filtered. Productive Simpson clonality was computed per sample as the square root of Simpson's diversity index over productive rearrangements. The source is immuneACCESS, and TCRdb retained only in-frame sequences with V and J called. Part of the clones is not carried over; for the studies checked, unresolved V genes explain less than half of this, and the remainder is unexplained. V and J calls and clone size are as listed in that table; D and trimming were resolved from the DNA. The sample table holds about 190,000 clones, of which roughly 88% were seen once. Around 6.9% of the sample is held by the ten biggest clonotypes.

This clone came up a few times. Its target antigen remains unknown. No clone much larger than this one lies a single base away; base qualities are absent. CDR1 and CDR2 are drawn from the germline V gene: MDHEN, SYDVKM. The CDR3, from cysteine to phenylalanine, totals 14 residues. The sequence is cut down to CDR3 DNA, 42 bases in frame from base 1. The germline V and J ends show losses of 5 bases and 7 bases respectively, and no gene match explains 9 bases of the junction. The sequencing input was peripheral blood. The chain links TRBV28 with TRBJ2-7; the central 9 bases match TRBD1. The source of this sequence is a man older than 75 with COVID-19, enrolled during active disease. The nucleotides are TGTGCCAGCAGTCCAACAGGGGGCGCGAAAGAGCAGTACTTC. It encodes CASSPTGGAKEQYF.